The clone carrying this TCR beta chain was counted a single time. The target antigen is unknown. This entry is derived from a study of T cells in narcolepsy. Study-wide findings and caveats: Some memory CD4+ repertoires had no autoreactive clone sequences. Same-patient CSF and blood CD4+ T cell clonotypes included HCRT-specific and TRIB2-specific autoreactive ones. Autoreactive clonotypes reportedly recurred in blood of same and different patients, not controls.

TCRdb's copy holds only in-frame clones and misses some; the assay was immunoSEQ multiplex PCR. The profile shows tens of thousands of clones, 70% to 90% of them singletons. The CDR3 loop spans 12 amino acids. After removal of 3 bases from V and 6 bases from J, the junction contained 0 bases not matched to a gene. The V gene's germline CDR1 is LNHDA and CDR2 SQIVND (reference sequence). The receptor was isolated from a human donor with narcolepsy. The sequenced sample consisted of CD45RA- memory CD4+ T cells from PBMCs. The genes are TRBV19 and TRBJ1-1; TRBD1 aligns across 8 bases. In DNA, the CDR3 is TGTGCCAGTAGTATCAGGGGGCCTGAAGCTTTCTTT. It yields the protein CASSIRGPEAFF.